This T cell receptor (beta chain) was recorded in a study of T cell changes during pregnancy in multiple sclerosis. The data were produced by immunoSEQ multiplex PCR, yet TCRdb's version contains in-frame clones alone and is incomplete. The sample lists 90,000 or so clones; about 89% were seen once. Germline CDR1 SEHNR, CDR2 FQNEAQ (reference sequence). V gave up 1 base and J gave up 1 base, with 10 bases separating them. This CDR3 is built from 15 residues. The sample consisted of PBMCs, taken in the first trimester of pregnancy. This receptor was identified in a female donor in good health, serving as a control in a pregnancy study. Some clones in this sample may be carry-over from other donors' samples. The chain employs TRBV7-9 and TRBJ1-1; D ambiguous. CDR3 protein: CASSLVQQTNTEAFF. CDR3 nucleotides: TGTGCCAGCAGCTTAGTACAACAGACGAACACTGAAGCTTTCTTT.